Below, 15 T cell receptor beta chains from the same sample are listed, as sequenced in a study of TIL therapy for anti-PD-1-resistant metastatic lung cancer. Sequencing used immunoSEQ v3. Here immunoSEQ multiplex PCR was the method, and the copy in TCRdb shows in-frame clones only, minus some. Of about 32,000 clones listed, just under 75% are singletons. Documented time point: pre-treatment sample, taken before nivolumab and TIL therapy. Specimen: blood, collected at baseline. The receptor set was obtained from a woman aged 30-79 years with non-small cell lung cancer.

The V and J genes are TRBV6-1 and TRBJ1-4; 7 nucleotides align to TRBD1. Germline V CDR1 and CDR2: MNHNS, SASEGT. CDR3 length: 15 amino acids. J gave up 2 bases and V 2 bases, and 2 bases lay outside the gene matches. CDR3 region: CASSEIQGTNEKLFF. CDR3 sequence (DNA): TGTGCCAGCAGTGAAATACAGGGGACTAATGAAAAACTGTTTTTT.

The chain is built from TRBV7-2 and TRBJ1-1; D gene ambiguous. Germline V gives CDR1 SGHTA, CDR2 FQGNSA. This CDR3 region has 18 residues. V was shortened by 1 base and J by 5 bases, with 23 bases between the two germline ends. The CDR3 spells CASSLEVVVVTPRTEAFF. CDR3 DNA sequence: TGTGCCAGCAGCTTAGAAGTGGTGGTGGTCACACCCAGGACTGAAGCTTTCTTT.

The rearrangement links TRBV7-9 to TRBJ2-1, with D perhaps matching TRBD2 (7 bases). This CDR3 comprises 16 residues. Trimming cost V 0 bases and J 4 bases, with 13 bases left between them. Germline V gene lookup returns CDR1 SEHNR and CDR2 FQNEAQ (reference sequence). The CDR3: CASSLARGAGYNEQFF. The CDR3 DNA reads as TGTGCCAGCAGCTTAGCCCGGGGGGCGGGATACAATGAGCAGTTCTTC.

The chain has TRBV5-1 and TRBJ2-3; 9 nucleotides line up with TRBD2. From germline, CDR1 is SGHRS and CDR2 YFSETQ. This CDR3 spans 15 amino acids. V was clipped by 4 bases and J by 5 bases; unmatched bases: 8. CDR3 sequence (DNA): TGCGCCAGCAGCCAAGGGACTAGCATCGGAGATACGCAGTATTTT. Translation gives CASSQGTSIGDTQYF.

The chain uses TRBV21-1 and TRBJ2-7. TRBV21-1 is termed a pseudogene. The CDR3 contains 16 residues. This CDR3 reads CASSKGFDTKGYEQYF. The CDR3 DNA is TGTGCCAGCAGCAAAGGCTTCGACACAAAGGGCTACGAGCAGTACTTC.

The chain has TRBV7-6 and TRBJ2-7; 10 bases line up with TRBD1. The J segment lost 2 bases and the V segment lost 5 bases, leaving 0 bases of the junction unmatched. Germline values: CDR1 SGHVS, CDR2 FNYEAQ. The CDR3 loop spans 13 amino acids. This CDR3 reads CASSGTGAYEQYF. CDR3 coding DNA: TGTGCCAGCAGCGGGACAGGGGCCTACGAGCAGTACTTC.

This clone was found once. The CDR3 is CASSYRQGTEAFF. CDR3 nucleotide sequence: TGTGCCAGCAGTTACCGACAGGGCACTGAAGCTTTCTTT. V gene TRBV6-5 combines with J gene TRBJ1-1, with TRBD1 identical over 7 bases. CDR3 length equals 13 residues. J gave up 4 bases and V 2 bases, and 1 base lay outside the gene matches. From germline, CDR1 is MNHEY and CDR2 SVGAGI.

The chain carries TRBV10-2 and TRBJ2-2; 10 nucleotides agree with TRBD1. Germline CDR1 and CDR2: WSHSY and SAAADI. J lost 6 bases, V lost 8 bases, and 0 bases had no gene match. The CDR3 covers 12 residues. In DNA form, the CDR3 reads TGCGCCAGCGGGACAGGGGCCGGGGAGCTGTTTTTT. Its translation is CASGTGAGELFF.

This clone was counted only a few times. J is TRBJ1-5 and V is TRBV7-9; 8 bases are a match to TRBD1. The CDR3 has 14 amino acids. CDR1 and CDR2 from the germline V gene are SEHNR and FQNEAQ (reference sequence). V gave up 3 bases and J gave up 6 bases; unmatched junction bases: 4. This CDR3 is CASSFDRGPQPQHF. The DNA of the CDR3 is TGTGCCAGCAGCTTCGACAGGGGACCTCAGCCCCAGCATTTT.

V gene TRBV30 combines with J gene TRBJ2-3; 8 bases align to TRBD2. The CDR3 runs 14 residues. With 5 bases clipped from V and 1 base from J, the junction kept 5 bases outside the gene matches. Germline V gene data show CDR1 as GTSNPN and CDR2 as SVGIG (reference sequence). The CDR3 loop is CAWDRAGGTDTQYF. The DNA of the CDR3 is TGTGCCTGGGATAGAGCGGGAGGCACAGATACGCAGTATTTT.

V gene TRBV27 combines with J gene TRBJ2-7; 8 nucleotides match TRBD1. CDR1 and CDR2 (germline): MNHEY, SMNVEV (reference sequence). This CDR3 contains 14 residues. The J segment lost 4 bases and the V segment lost 5 bases, leaving 7 bases of the junction unmatched. CDR3 loop: CASSIGDRSYEQYF. The DNA of the CDR3 is TGTGCCAGCAGTATTGGGGACAGGTCTTACGAGCAGTACTTC.

In nucleotides, the CDR3 is TGTGCCAGCAGTCCCGAACTAGGGAACACCGGGGAGCTGTTTTTT. This translates into CASSPELGNTGELFF. This chain joins TRBV2 and TRBJ2-2; D is perhaps TRBD2 (5 bases). This CDR3 is built from 15 residues. Trimming took 5 bases from V and 1 from J, leaving 11 bases between them. From germline, CDR1 is SNHLY and CDR2 FYNNEI. Together with reference TRBV2 and TRBJ2-2, the CDR3 gives the full variable domain: EPEVTQTPSHQVTQMGQEVILRCVPISNHLYFYWYRQILGQKVEFLVSFYNNEISEKSEIFDDQFSVERPDGSNFTLKIRSTKLEDSAMYFCASSPELGNTGELFFGEGSRLTVL.

The chain recombines TRBV20-1 with TRBJ2-2; TRBD2 matches 7 bases. V lost 7 bases, J lost 7 bases, and 3 bases stayed unmatched. This CDR3 is 11 amino acids long. Looked up from germline, CDR1 is DFQATT and CDR2 is SNEGSKA (reference sequence). The CDR3 protein is CSDTGGGELFF. The CDR3 bases are TGCAGTGATACGGGGGGCGGGGAGCTGTTTTTT.

CDR3 nucleotide sequence: TGCGCCAGCAGCCATGGGACAGTAAGCACCGGGGAGCTGTTTTTT. Encoded protein: CASSHGTVSTGELFF. The chain uses TRBV4-1 and TRBJ2-2, with 7 bases lining up with TRBD1. The CDR3 runs 15 residues. Per germline, CDR1 MGHRA and CDR2 YSYEKL. The ends lost 3 bases at V and 4 bases at J; junction bases unmatched: 5.

This clone was detected a few times. The chain combines TRBV13 with TRBJ2-7, with 15 bases that match TRBD2. Germline assignment: CDR1 PRHDT and CDR2 FYEKMQ (reference sequence). The length of the CDR3 is 16 residues. With 5 bases clipped from V and 6 bases from J, the junction kept 8 bases outside the gene matches. The CDR3 nucleotides read TGTGCCAGCAGCACGTCCCCGGGACTAGCGGGAGGCGAGCAGTACTTC. This encodes CASSTSPGLAGGEQYF.